A single sample gave rise to the 17 T cell receptor beta chains below, sequenced in a study of shared clonotypes between healthy human individuals. Repertoires were generated with immunoSEQ multiplex PCR, while TCRdb's copy carries only in-frame clones and drops some. The data contain around 750,000 clones, 74% of them singletons. The sample consisted of memory CD4+ T cells sorted from blood. Regarding subset: CD45RA-negative fraction. These receptors originate from a woman aged 25 to 39 in good health.

The rearrangement uses TRBV27 and TRBJ2-3; D is unresolved. CDR1 MNHEY and CDR2 SMNVEV come from the germline V gene (reference sequence). Deletions cut 6 bases from V and 2 bases from J, with 15 bases between. The CDR3 totals 15 residues. The CDR3: CASSPKLLSTDTQYF. Here the CDR3 DNA reads TGTGCCAGCAGCCCTAAGTTACTATCCACAGATACGCAGTATTTT.

V is TRBV11-2 and J is TRBJ2-3; D gene ambiguous. V was pared by 5 bases and J by 4 bases, with 16 bases between. Germline V CDR1 and CDR2: SGHAT, FQNNGV. This CDR3 contains 15 residues. The CDR3 is CASSVTVLEPDTQYF. The CDR3 nucleotides read TGTGCCAGCAGCGTGACGGTCCTAGAGCCAGATACGCAGTATTTT.

The chain recombines TRBV28 with TRBJ1-4; possible D gene TRBD1, 6 bases. Trimming removed 6 bases from V and 6 bases from J, with 14 bases in between. This CDR3 has 14 residues. CDR1 and CDR2 (germline): MDHEN, SYDVKM. The CDR3 DNA is TGTGCCAGCAGGCCAGGGGATATCTATGAAAAACTGTTTTTT. This sequence encodes CASRPGDIYEKLFF.

Note on this clone: This sample includes further DNA sequences coding for the same CDR3. The rearrangement links TRBV2 to TRBJ1-5; no clear D gene. The CDR3 contains 13 residues. Germline V gene sequence: CDR1 SNHLY, CDR2 FYNNEI. V lost 5 bases and J 5 bases, leaving 10 bases between the germline ends. The CDR3 DNA reads TGTGCCAGCAGTAGGACCGAGGATCAGCCCCAGCATTTT. Amino acid sequence: CASSRTEDQPQHF. The complete variable domain, with remaining parts taken from reference TRBV2 and TRBJ1-5, reads EPEVTQTPSHQVTQMGQEVILRCVPISNHLYFYWYRQILGQKVEFLVSFYNNEISEKSEIFDDQFSVERPDGSNFTLKIRSTKLEDSAMYFCASSRTEDQPQHFGDGTRLSIL.

This chain connects TRBV10-3 to TRBJ2-7; D perhaps matches TRBD2 (6 bases). CDR1 is ENHRY and CDR2 is SYGVKD in the germline V gene. This CDR3 comprises 15 residues. V was pared by 1 base and J by 0 bases, with 10 bases between. The CDR3 nucleotides are TGTGCCATCAGTGAGTATCAGGACTACTCCTACGAGCAGTACTTC. Translating it yields CAISEYQDYSYEQYF.

As for this clone: Compared with germline, one end of the junction differs, possibly owing to a read error. This sequence joins TRBV4-1 and TRBJ2-2, with TRBD2 identical over 9 bases. CDR1 and CDR2 from the germline V gene are MGHRA and YSYEKL. The CDR3 length is 15 residues. CDR3 amino acids: CASRQVALAGRELFF. CDR3 DNA: TGCGCCAGCAGACAAGTTGCACTAGCGGGTAGGGAGCTGTTTTTT.

The rearrangement joins TRBV11-2 to TRBJ2-6, with D possibly TRBD1 on 5 matching bases. The CDR3 runs to 19 residues. Per the germline V gene, CDR1 is SGHAT and CDR2 is FQNNGV. V was shortened by 5 bases and J by 1 base, with 21 bases between the two germline ends. The CDR3 is CASSPGPRVGPSGANVLTF. CDR3 in DNA: TGTGCCAGCAGCCCCGGCCCCAGGGTAGGCCCATCTGGGGCCAACGTCCTGACTTTC.

The V and J genes are TRBV11-2 and TRBJ2-1; 9 positions agree with TRBD1. The CDR3 has 16 amino acids. The germline CDR1 and CDR2 sequences are SGHAT and FQNNGV. The junction had 12 bases not matched to a gene; V was cut back by 5 bases and J by 7 bases. This CDR3 is CASSQQQGAGLNEQFF. DNA for the CDR3: TGTGCCAGCAGCCAGCAACAGGGGGCAGGGTTGAATGAGCAGTTCTTC.

The chain recombines TRBV28 with TRBJ1-4; unclear D gene. CDR3 size: 15 residues. Trimming stripped 6 bases from V and 0 bases from J, with 11 bases between. Germline-derived CDR1 and CDR2 are MDHEN and SYDVKM. The CDR3 region is CASRFSVATNEKLFF. The CDR3 DNA is TGTGCCAGCAGGTTCAGTGTTGCAACTAATGAAAAACTGTTTTTT.

As DNA, the CDR3 is TGTGCCAGCAGCGTAACAGTGGGGGAGCTGTTTTTT. Encoded protein: CASSVTVGELFF. This chain links TRBV9 with TRBJ2-2; D is uncertain. V was shortened by 1 base and J by 8 bases, with 6 bases between the two germline ends. Germline V gives CDR1 SGDLS, CDR2 YYNGEE. The CDR3 sequence is 12 residues long.

The chain joins TRBV27 to TRBJ2-3; D unclear. V lost 5 bases, J lost 7 bases, and 13 bases lay in between. CDR3 length: 13 amino acids. The germline gives CDR1 MNHEY, CDR2 SMNVEV (reference sequence). The CDR3 spells CASSPNLLNTQYF. CDR3 DNA sequence: TGTGCCAGCAGTCCTAACTTGTTAAATACGCAGTATTTT.

V gene TRBV7-2 combines with J gene TRBJ2-7; the D call may be TRBD1 or TRBD2 (5 bases each). The CDR3 extends over 13 amino acids. Trimming took 4 bases from V and 7 from J, leaving 14 bases between them. Germline V gene sequence: CDR1 SGHTA, CDR2 FQGNSA. The CDR3 is CASSSYQGVEQYF. The CDR3, as DNA: TGTGCCAGCAGCTCCTATCAGGGAGTGGAGCAGTACTTC.

The chain links TRBV30 to TRBJ2-5; no clear D. V was pared by 0 bases and J by 5 bases, with 13 bases between. CDR1 is GTSNPN and CDR2 is SVGIG in the germline V gene (reference sequence). The CDR3 is 14 residues long. CDR3 in DNA: TGTGCCTGGAGTGTAAATGGGATTCGGGAGACCCAGTACTTC. It is translated as CAWSVNGIRETQYF. The whole variable domain, remainder taken from reference TRBV30 and TRBJ2-5, is SQTIHQWPATLVQPVGSPLSLECTVEGTSNPNLYWYRQAAGRGLQLLFYSVGIGQISSEVPQNLSASRPQDRQFILSSKKLLLSDSGFYLCAWSVNGIRETQYFGPGTRLLVL.

This clone was counted a few times. Other DNA sequences in the same sample also yield this CDR3. CDR3 coding DNA: TGTGCCAGCAGCCCGGGACGGAGCACAGATACGCAGTATTTT. This sequence encodes CASSPGRSTDTQYF. The V call is TRBV11-2, the J call TRBJ2-3; TRBD1 or TRBD2 may be the D gene (5 bases each). CDR3 length: 14 residues. V was shortened by 5 bases and J by 0 bases, with 9 bases between the two germline ends. Germline-derived CDR1 and CDR2 are SGHAT and FQNNGV.

A remark on this clone: Within the sample, other DNA sequences also encode this same CDR3. The chain has TRBV9 and TRBJ2-6, with D uncertain. The CDR3 runs 17 residues. The germline V and J ends were trimmed by 0 bases and 0 bases, with 10 bases remaining between them. The germline V gene encodes CDR1 SGDLS and CDR2 YYNGEE. The CDR3 loop reads CASSVVPGTSGANVLTF. The CDR3 coding sequence is TGTGCCAGCAGCGTAGTTCCAGGAACCTCTGGGGCCAACGTCCTGACTTTC.

This clone was counted between two and nine times. The chain has TRBV10-3 and TRBJ2-3; D is undetermined. This CDR3 has 14 residues. V lost 6 bases, J lost 2 bases, and 12 bases lay in between. Germline V gene data show CDR1 as ENHRY and CDR2 as SYGVKD. CDR3 coding DNA: TGTGCCATCAGATCAGAGTCCTACACAGATACGCAGTATTTT. This encodes CAIRSESYTDTQYF.

This sequence joins TRBV15 and TRBJ2-2; TRBD1 matches at 7 bases. The CDR3 totals 16 residues. V was pared by 2 bases and J by 6 bases, with 9 bases of the junction left unmatched. Germline V gene data show CDR1 as LNHNV and CDR2 as YYDKDF (reference sequence). DNA of the CDR3: TGTGCCACCAGCAGACCGGGACAGATGGGAGCCGGGGAGCTGTTTTTT. This gives the protein CATSRPGQMGAGELFF.